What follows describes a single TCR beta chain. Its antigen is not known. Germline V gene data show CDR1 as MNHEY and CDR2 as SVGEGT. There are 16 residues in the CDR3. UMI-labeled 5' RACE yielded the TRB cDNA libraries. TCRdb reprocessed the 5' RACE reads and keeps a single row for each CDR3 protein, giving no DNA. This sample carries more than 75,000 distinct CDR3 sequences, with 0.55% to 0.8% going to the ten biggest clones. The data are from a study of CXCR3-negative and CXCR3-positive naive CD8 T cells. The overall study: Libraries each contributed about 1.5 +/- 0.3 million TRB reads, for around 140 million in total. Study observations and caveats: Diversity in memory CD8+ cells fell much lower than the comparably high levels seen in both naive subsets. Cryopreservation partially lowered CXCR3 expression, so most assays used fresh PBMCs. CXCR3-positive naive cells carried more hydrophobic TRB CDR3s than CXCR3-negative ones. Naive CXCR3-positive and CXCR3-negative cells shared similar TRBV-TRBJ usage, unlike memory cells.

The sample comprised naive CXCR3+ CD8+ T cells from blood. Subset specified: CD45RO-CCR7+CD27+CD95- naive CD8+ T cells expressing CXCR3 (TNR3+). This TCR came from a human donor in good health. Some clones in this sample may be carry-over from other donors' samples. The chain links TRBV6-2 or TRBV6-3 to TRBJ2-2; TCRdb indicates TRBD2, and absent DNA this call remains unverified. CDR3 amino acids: CASSSTSGGFTGELFF.